These T cell receptor beta chains were read from a single sample in a study of T cells after yellow fever vaccination. TCRdb reprocessed the 5' RACE reads via MiXCR and lists one record per CDR3 protein. The sample carries approximately 150,000 distinct CDR3 sequences, roughly 6.4% recorded once. The sequences come from CD4+ T cells sorted from PBMCs, collected on the day of the first yellow fever vaccination. The receptors come from a man younger than 35 who received the YFV17D yellow fever vaccine. Both conserved end residues are part of each CDR3. The D gene is left open where the match is weak. Expanded clones are given a class, and other clones once, few, many or no size at all.

D gene: -; J gene: TRBJ2-1; clone size: many; CDR3 length: 13; V gene: TRBV7-2; CDR3 DNA: TGTGCCAGCAGCCTTACAGGGCGGAATGAGCAGTTCTTC; CDR3 protein: CASSLTGRNEQFF
D gene: -; J gene: TRBJ2-1; clone size: many; CDR3 length: 16; V gene: TRBV5-6; CDR3 DNA: TGTGCCAGCAGCTTAACAGGGATCAGCTCCTACAATGAGCAGTTCTTC; CDR3 protein: CASSLTGISSYNEQFF
D gene: TRBD1; J gene: TRBJ2-2; clone size: many; CDR3 length: 16; V gene: TRBV6-1; CDR3 DNA: TGTGCCAGCAGTGAATTTGGGACAGCGAACACCGGGGAGCTGTTTTTT; CDR3 protein: CASSEFGTANTGELFF
D gene: -; J gene: TRBJ1-4; clone size: few; CDR3 length: 18; V gene: TRBV4-2; CDR3 DNA: TGTGCCAGCAGCCCTACAGGGCGTCCAAAAGCAACTAATGAAAAACTGTTTTTT; CDR3 protein: CASSPTGRPKATNEKLFF
D gene: TRBD1; J gene: TRBJ2-6; clone size: -; CDR3 length: 18; V gene: TRBV6-2/TRBV6-3; CDR3 DNA: TGTGCCAGCAGCACCTACGGACAGGGAAGCTCTGGGGCCAACGTCCTGACTTTC; CDR3 protein: CASSTYGQGSSGANVLTF
D gene: -; J gene: TRBJ2-1; clone size: -; CDR3 length: 15; V gene: TRBV10-1; CDR3 DNA: TGCGCCAGCAGTGATTACGGGATTGGGGGTAATGAGCAGTTCTTC; CDR3 protein: CASSDYGIGGNEQFF
D gene: -; J gene: TRBJ1-1; clone size: -; CDR3 length: 14; V gene: TRBV12-3/TRBV12-4; CDR3 DNA: TGTGCCAGCAGTTTTTTTGCCTTGAACACTGAAGCTTTCTTT; CDR3 protein: CASSFFALNTEAFF
D gene: TRBD1; J gene: TRBJ1-1; clone size: many; CDR3 length: 14; V gene: TRBV20-1; CDR3 DNA: TGCAGTGCTAGCGCAGGGGGCCCTAACACTGAAGCTTTCTTT; CDR3 protein: CSASAGGPNTEAFF
D gene: -; J gene: TRBJ2-2; clone size: -; CDR3 length: 17; V gene: TRBV4-1; CDR3 DNA: TGCGCCAGCAGCCACGGGTCGTACAGGGTAAACACCGGGGAGCTGTTTTTT; CDR3 protein: CASSHGSYRVNTGELFF
D gene: -; J gene: TRBJ1-5; clone size: -; CDR3 length: 16; V gene: TRBV7-9; CDR3 DNA: TGTGCCAGCAGCACATCCGGGACAAGGACGAATCAGCCCCAGCATTTT; CDR3 protein: CASSTSGTRTNQPQHF
D gene: -; J gene: TRBJ1-5; clone size: many; CDR3 length: 13; V gene: TRBV7-2; CDR3 DNA: TGTGCCAGCAGCCCCACGACCAATCAGCCCCAGCATTTT; CDR3 protein: CASSPTTNQPQHF
D gene: TRBD1; J gene: TRBJ2-7; clone size: many; CDR3 length: 13; V gene: TRBV12-3/TRBV12-4; CDR3 DNA: TGTGCCAGCAGCCAGGGGGCGGCCTACGAGCAGTACTTC; CDR3 protein: CASSQGAAYEQYF
D gene: -; J gene: TRBJ1-1; clone size: many; CDR3 length: 12; V gene: TRBV7-2; CDR3 DNA: TGTGCCAGCAGCTTAACGGTCACTGAAGCTTTCTTT; CDR3 protein: CASSLTVTEAFF
D gene: -; J gene: TRBJ1-1; clone size: many; CDR3 length: 15; V gene: TRBV5-1; CDR3 DNA: TGCGCCAGCAGCTTGGCCGCCGCTATAGGCACTGAAGCTTTCTTT; CDR3 protein: CASSLAAAIGTEAFF
D gene: TRBD2; J gene: TRBJ2-2; clone size: few; CDR3 length: 16; V gene: TRBV4-3; CDR3 DNA: TGCGCCAGCAGCCGACGGGGGGGGGGAGCCACCGGGGAGCTGTTTTTT; CDR3 protein: CASSRRGGGATGELFF
D gene: -; J gene: TRBJ1-1; clone size: many; CDR3 length: 16; V gene: TRBV7-9; CDR3 DNA: TGTGCCAGCAGCGTGGGTACAGATTTCCTTTACACTGAAGCTTTCTTT; CDR3 protein: CASSVGTDFLYTEAFF
D gene: -; J gene: TRBJ2-5; clone size: few; CDR3 length: 12; V gene: TRBV12-5; CDR3 DNA: TGTGCTAGTGGTTTGGTGCAAGAGACCCAGTACTTC; CDR3 protein: CASGLVQETQYF
D gene: TRBD2; J gene: TRBJ2-4; clone size: many; CDR3 length: 16; V gene: TRBV7-9; CDR3 DNA: TGTGCCAGCAGCTTAGGCAGCGGGGGGCCCAAAAACATTCAGTACTTC; CDR3 protein: CASSLGSGGPKNIQYF
D gene: TRBD2; J gene: TRBJ2-5; clone size: many; CDR3 length: 16; V gene: TRBV5-1; CDR3 DNA: TGCGCCAGCAGCGTGGGACTAGCGGGGGGGTCGAAGACCCAGTACTTC; CDR3 protein: CASSVGLAGGSKTQYF
D gene: TRBD1; J gene: TRBJ1-1; clone size: -; CDR3 length: 15; V gene: TRBV5-1; CDR3 DNA: TGCGCCAGCAGCGGGTTGGGGACAGAGAACACTGAAGCTTTCTTT; CDR3 protein: CASSGLGTENTEAFF
D gene: TRBD1; J gene: TRBJ1-5; clone size: -; CDR3 length: 14; V gene: TRBV10-3; CDR3 DNA: TGTGCCATCGCTCGGGACAGGGGAGGGGAGCCCCAGCATTTT; CDR3 protein: CAIARDRGGEPQHF
D gene: -; J gene: TRBJ2-1; clone size: many; CDR3 length: 17; V gene: TRBV7-2; CDR3 DNA: TGTGCCAGCAGCTTAGGGCTGGGGGTAAGCTCCTACAATGAGCAGTTCTTC; CDR3 protein: CASSLGLGVSSYNEQFF
D gene: TRBD2; J gene: TRBJ2-7; clone size: few; CDR3 length: 15; V gene: TRBV6-2/TRBV6-3; CDR3 DNA: TGTGCCAGCAGACCCATGGGGACTAGCTCCTACGAGCAGTACTTC; CDR3 protein: CASRPMGTSSYEQYF
D gene: -; J gene: TRBJ2-3; clone size: many; CDR3 length: 14; V gene: TRBV4-2; CDR3 DNA: TGTGCCAGCAGCCAAGGTTGGGTCACAGATACGCAGTATTTT; CDR3 protein: CASSQGWVTDTQYF
D gene: -; J gene: TRBJ2-1; clone size: many; CDR3 length: 14; V gene: TRBV7-2; CDR3 DNA: TGTGCCAGCAGCTTCTCCCCACGCGGTCATGAGCAGTTCTTC; CDR3 protein: CASSFSPRGHEQFF
D gene: -; J gene: TRBJ2-1; clone size: many; CDR3 length: 11; V gene: TRBV20-1; CDR3 DNA: TGCAGTGCTAGAGATCCCAATGAGCAGTTCTTC; CDR3 protein: CSARDPNEQFF
D gene: TRBD2; J gene: TRBJ2-3; clone size: -; CDR3 length: 14; V gene: TRBV25-1; CDR3 DNA: TGTGCCAGCAGTAAGCGGGGGGGCCCAGATACGCAGTATTTT; CDR3 protein: CASSKRGGPDTQYF
D gene: TRBD1; J gene: TRBJ1-2; clone size: many; CDR3 length: 16; V gene: TRBV7-9; CDR3 DNA: TGTGCCAGCAGCCCAAGACAGGGTTTAGCTAACTATGGCTACACCTTC; CDR3 protein: CASSPRQGLANYGYTF
D gene: -; J gene: TRBJ1-4; clone size: many; CDR3 length: 13; V gene: TRBV11-2; CDR3 DNA: TGTGCCAGCAGCGTGGGGTTGGCCGGAAAACTGTTTTTT; CDR3 protein: CASSVGLAGKLFF
D gene: -; J gene: TRBJ1-1; clone size: -; CDR3 length: 10; V gene: TRBV7-2; CDR3 DNA: TGTGCCAGGCCACGGGGTGAAGCTTTCTTT; CDR3 protein: CARPRGEAFF
D gene: -; J gene: TRBJ2-5; clone size: many; CDR3 length: 12; V gene: TRBV7-2; CDR3 DNA: TGTGCCAGCAGACTCCCAGGAGAGACCCAGTACTTC; CDR3 protein: CASRLPGETQYF
D gene: TRBD2; J gene: TRBJ2-5; clone size: many; CDR3 length: 15; V gene: TRBV9; CDR3 DNA: TGTGCCAGCAGCGTGACCGGGACTAGCGAAGAGACCCAGTACTTC; CDR3 protein: CASSVTGTSEETQYF
D gene: -; J gene: TRBJ1-1; clone size: few; CDR3 length: 15; V gene: TRBV5-1; CDR3 DNA: TGCGCCAGCAGCCCCAGGACGGGGTTGAACACTGAAGCTTTCTTT; CDR3 protein: CASSPRTGLNTEAFF
D gene: -; J gene: TRBJ2-6; clone size: -; CDR3 length: 16; V gene: TRBV29-1; CDR3 DNA: TGCAGCGGAGTGACAGACAACGATCGAGGGGCCAACGTCCTGACTTTC; CDR3 protein: CSGVTDNDRGANVLTF
D gene: TRBD1; J gene: TRBJ1-2; clone size: -; CDR3 length: 14; V gene: TRBV20-1; CDR3 DNA: TGCAGTGCTAGAGCCGACAGGGGGCTTTATGGCTACACCTTC; CDR3 protein: CSARADRGLYGYTF
D gene: -; J gene: TRBJ2-3; clone size: -; CDR3 length: 14; V gene: TRBV6-1; CDR3 DNA: TGTGCCATCAGCTGGGGGGAAAGTACAGATACGCAGTATTTT; CDR3 protein: CAISWGESTDTQYF
D gene: TRBD2; J gene: TRBJ2-5; clone size: few; CDR3 length: 15; V gene: TRBV6-1; CDR3 DNA: TGTGCCAGCAGACGCGGGACTGCGGGGGAGGAGACCCAGTACTTC; CDR3 protein: CASRRGTAGEETQYF
D gene: -; J gene: TRBJ1-2; clone size: many; CDR3 length: 13; V gene: TRBV6-5; CDR3 DNA: TGTGCCAGCAGTGACTGGGGGAACTATGGCTACACCTTC; CDR3 protein: CASSDWGNYGYTF
D gene: TRBD2; J gene: TRBJ2-1; clone size: few; CDR3 length: 12; V gene: TRBV10-3; CDR3 DNA: TGTGGAGTAGCGGGGGGCGACAATGAGCAGTTCTTC; CDR3 protein: CGVAGGDNEQFF
D gene: TRBD1; J gene: TRBJ1-2; clone size: few; CDR3 length: 13; V gene: TRBV12-3/TRBV12-4; CDR3 DNA: TGTGCCAGCAGGCCTCAGGGGGTGTATGGCTACACCTTC; CDR3 protein: CASRPQGVYGYTF
D gene: -; J gene: TRBJ1-2; clone size: -; CDR3 length: 13; V gene: TRBV7-2; CDR3 DNA: TGTGCCAGCAGCTTCATTGGGGGCTCGGGCTACACCTTC; CDR3 protein: CASSFIGGSGYTF
D gene: -; J gene: TRBJ2-3; clone size: -; CDR3 length: 14; V gene: TRBV7-2; CDR3 DNA: TGTGCCAGCAGCTTCCGGGTGGGGCCAGATACGCAGTATTTT; CDR3 protein: CASSFRVGPDTQYF
D gene: -; J gene: TRBJ2-7; clone size: few; CDR3 length: 13; V gene: TRBV6-5; CDR3 DNA: TGTGCCAGCAGTTACCGTTTATCCTACGAGCAGTACTTC; CDR3 protein: CASSYRLSYEQYF
D gene: -; J gene: TRBJ2-2; clone size: many; CDR3 length: 14; V gene: TRBV6-5; CDR3 DNA: TGTGCCAGCAGAAATCCGGGGGCGCTCCGGGAGCTGTTTTTT; CDR3 protein: CASRNPGALRELFF
D gene: -; J gene: TRBJ2-1; clone size: -; CDR3 length: 13; V gene: TRBV6-2/TRBV6-3; CDR3 DNA: TGTGCCAGCAGTCGGGGGGCATACAATGAGCAGTTCTTC; CDR3 protein: CASSRGAYNEQFF
D gene: -; J gene: TRBJ1-4; clone size: many; CDR3 length: 11; V gene: TRBV24-1; CDR3 DNA: TGTGCCACCCCTTTTAATGAAAAACTGTTTTTT; CDR3 protein: CATPFNEKLFF
D gene: TRBD1; J gene: TRBJ2-5; clone size: -; CDR3 length: 12; V gene: TRBV7-2; CDR3 DNA: TGTGCCAGCAGGACAGGGCAGGAGACCCAGTACTTC; CDR3 protein: CASRTGQETQYF
D gene: -; J gene: TRBJ2-2; clone size: many; CDR3 length: 13; V gene: TRBV12-3/TRBV12-4; CDR3 DNA: TGTGCCAGCAGTTTACGTTTCACCGGGGAGCTGTTTTTT; CDR3 protein: CASSLRFTGELFF
D gene: -; J gene: TRBJ1-5; clone size: many; CDR3 length: 13; V gene: TRBV19; CDR3 DNA: TGTGCCAGTACGCAGGGCTGGCGTCAGCCCCAGCATTTT; CDR3 protein: CASTQGWRQPQHF
D gene: -; J gene: TRBJ2-7; clone size: many; CDR3 length: 14; V gene: TRBV27; CDR3 DNA: TGTGCCAGCAGTGCCTGGGGGGATTCCTACGAGCAGTACTTC; CDR3 protein: CASSAWGDSYEQYF
D gene: -; J gene: TRBJ1-3; clone size: many; CDR3 length: 13; V gene: TRBV5-1; CDR3 DNA: TGCGCCAGCAGCTCCGGACAGGGAAACACCATATATTTT; CDR3 protein: CASSSGQGNTIYF
D gene: TRBD2; J gene: TRBJ2-3; clone size: few; CDR3 length: 15; V gene: TRBV20-1; CDR3 DNA: TGCAGTGCTAGAGATCGGCTAGCGGCCACAGATACGCAGTATTTT; CDR3 protein: CSARDRLAATDTQYF